Included here is one T cell receptor (beta chain) sequence, with context. Its antigen is still unknown. The data stem from a study of cytomegalovirus exposure and HLA in healthy donors. Study context: In an earlier analysis, approximately 120 million unique TCR beta sequences were found from 150 million to 200 million T cells. General study points: One variant, a missense change in DCLRE1C, was linked in a later analysis to TCR beta V- and J-gene trimming.

PCR primers comprised 60 Vbeta and 13 Jbeta primers. Data came from immunoSEQ multiplex PCR; TCRdb stores just in-frame clones and leaves some out. Of over 150,000 clones in the sample, 70% to 80% were seen once. The CDR3 contains 13 residues. V was pared by 2 bases and J by 6 bases, with 4 bases of the junction left unmatched. CDR1 SQVTM and CDR2 ANQGSEA come from the germline V gene. The V call is TRBV29-1, the J call TRBJ2-1, with 7 nucleotides matching TRBD2. Sequencing input: PBMCs. The TCR sequence derives from a man aged 35-49 years in good health and CMV-seronegative. The CDR3 loop is CSVESGTSNEQFF. DNA for the CDR3: TGCAGCGTTGAAAGCGGGACGAGCAATGAGCAGTTCTTC.